Presented here are 24 T cell receptor beta chains from one specimen sequenced in a study of Graves' ophthalmopathy and Graves' hyperthyroidism. Investigators amplified TCR beta CDR3 regions from RNA transcripts. The library came from an HTBI-primed first-round RT-PCR and a second-round multiplex PCR. TCRdb ran MiXCR on the multiplex PCR reads and lists one entry per CDR3 protein. The table records roughly 400,000 distinct CDR3 sequences, 17% of them present only once. What was sequenced was peripheral blood. The receptor set was obtained from an adult woman with stable Graves' hyperthyroidism.

This clonotype has a count of ten or more. This sequence joins TRBV28 and TRBJ2-7; D is tentatively TRBD1 or TRBD2 (5 bases each). The V and J ends lost 5 bases and 0 bases respectively, with 20 bases between them. This CDR3 has 17 amino acids. Germline V lookup: CDR1 MDHEN, CDR2 SYDVKM. Here the CDR3 reads CASSRSSGARSSYEQYF. The CDR3 nucleotides read TGTGCCAGCAGTCGATCATCCGGGGCCAGAAGCTCCTACGAGCAGTACTTC.

This clonotype was recorded a few times. This chain joins TRBV5-1 and TRBJ1-6; D might be TRBD1 (5 bases). The CDR3 totals 16 residues. V lost 1 base and J lost 5, with 13 bases in between. CDR1 SGHRS and CDR2 YFSETQ come from the germline V gene. CDR3 nucleotides: TGCGCCAGCAGCTTGACGGGACCAGATAATAATTCACCCCTCCACTTT. It codes for CASSLTGPDNNSPLHF.

This clonotype was counted at least ten times. The gene calls are TRBV2 and TRBJ2-7; no definite D call. V was cut by 0 bases and J by 5 bases, with 8 bases left in between. Germline assignment: CDR1 SNHLY and CDR2 FYNNEI. CDR3 size: 13 residues. Here the CDR3 reads CASSEARSHEQYF. Here the CDR3 DNA reads TGTGCCAGCAGTGAAGCACGGTCTCACGAGCAGTACTTC. Supplemented by reference TRBV2 and TRBJ2-7, the full variable domain reads EPEVTQTPSHQVTQMGQEVILRCVPISNHLYFYWYRQILGQKVEFLVSFYNNEISEKSEIFDDQFSVERPDGSNFTLKIRSTKLEDSAMYFCASSEARSHEQYFGPGTRLTVT.

This clonotype was picked up many times. This chain uses TRBV10-3 with TRBJ1-1; D may be TRBD1 (6 bases). CDR3 length: 13 residues. CDR1 ENHRY and CDR2 SYGVKD come from the germline V gene. V was shortened by 6 bases and J by 5 bases, with 13 bases between the two germline ends. DNA for the CDR3: TGTGCCATCAGCCCACAGGGTGGAACTGAAGCTTTCTTT. It is translated as CAISPQGGTEAFF.

The gene calls are TRBV9 and TRBJ2-5; D unresolved. Per the germline V gene, CDR1 is SGDLS and CDR2 is YYNGEE. V lost 4 bases to trimming and J lost 4 bases, with 11 bases between them. The CDR3 extends over 13 amino acids. The CDR3 is CASSFDHGETQYF. CDR3 nucleotide sequence: TGTGCCAGCAGCTTCGACCACGGAGAGACCCAGTACTTC. Variable domain in full (rest from reference TRBV9 and TRBJ2-5): DSGVTQTPKHLITATGQRVTLRCSPRSGDLSVYWYQQSLDQGLQFLIQYYNGEERAKGNILERFSAQQFPDLHSELNLSSLELGDSALYFCASSFDHGETQYFGPGTRLLVL.

This clonotype was detected many times. The chain uses TRBV10-3 and TRBJ2-4; D is undetermined. The germline gives CDR1 ENHRY, CDR2 SYGVKD. This CDR3 has 15 amino acids. Trimming left V 0 bases short and J 3 bases short, with 9 bases between. CDR3 in DNA: TGTGCCATCAGTGAGTCGACTGCTGGCAAAAACATTCAGTACTTC. This sequence encodes CAISESTAGKNIQYF.

The table lists this clonotype with many counts. This chain connects TRBV6-2 or TRBV6-3 to TRBJ1-6; TRBD1 aligns across 7 bases. Trimming took 5 bases from V and 8 from J; bases not matched to a gene: 6. Germline values: CDR1 MNHEY, CDR2 SVGEGT. The CDR3 has 14 amino acids. CDR3 DNA: TGTGCCAGCAGTGGACAGGATTACTATTCACCCCTCCACTTT. Its translation: CASSGQDYYSPLHF.

Notes on this clonotype: A much larger clone differs from this one at a single base, so this may be a read error. The J gene is TRBJ2-4, the V gene TRBV28; D is undetermined. The ends were cut back, 8 bases at V and 0 bases at J, with 23 bases in the middle. CDR1 and CDR2 (germline): MDHEN, SYDVKM. CDR3 length equals 18 residues. The CDR3 nucleotides read TGTGCCAGCTGCCGGGCGGCAGGCGAACCGATAGCCAAAAACATTCAGTACTTC. It is translated as CASCRAAGEPIAKNIQYF.

The rearrangement joins TRBV7-2 to TRBJ2-5; D is ambiguous. The CDR3 sequence is 12 residues long. Looked up from germline, CDR1 is SGHTA and CDR2 is FQGNSA. V was trimmed by 4 bases and J by 7 bases, leaving 10 bases between them. The CDR3 here is CASSSPTGTQYF. CDR3 coding DNA: TGTGCCAGCAGCTCCCCCACCGGGACCCAGTACTTC.

This clonotype was recorded many times. The J gene is TRBJ2-7, the V gene TRBV20-1, with a weak D call TRBD2 (6 bases). CDR3 length equals 14 residues. Germline CDR1 is DFQATT and CDR2 is SNEGSKA (reference sequence). V gave up 1 base and J gave up 5 bases, with 15 bases separating them. The CDR3, as DNA: TGCAGTGCTAGAGGAGGAGGGGTTATCAACGAGCAGTACTTC. Protein product: CSARGGGVINEQYF.

To note about this clonotype: The junction differs from germline at one of its ends, possibly a read error. The chain carries TRBV12-3 or TRBV12-4 and TRBJ2-2, with a weak D call TRBD2 (7 bases). This CDR3 is built from 13 residues. The CDR3 DNA sequence: TGTGCCAGCAGTTTCAGGGTTACCGGGGGGCTGTTTTTC. Its protein is CASSFRVTGGLFF.

This clonotype was seen at least ten times. CDR3 region: CAWSGQTTGNQPQHF. The CDR3 coding sequence is TGTGCCTGGAGTGGGCAAACGACAGGTAATCAGCCCCAGCATTTT. The chain employs TRBV30 and TRBJ1-5; tentative D call: TRBD1 (6 bases). CDR3 size: 15 residues. Germline V lookup: CDR1 GTSNPN, CDR2 SVGIG (reference sequence). The germline V and J ends were trimmed by 1 base and 4 bases, with 14 bases remaining between them.

This clonotype was observed at least ten times. The chain links TRBV28 to TRBJ1-2, with D possibly TRBD1 on 6 matching bases. Trimming took off 5 bases at V and 8 bases at J, with 12 bases between the two ends. The CDR3 runs 12 residues. Germline V gene lookup returns CDR1 MDHEN and CDR2 SYDVKM. CDR3 sequence reads: CASSPGGRGYTF. CDR3 bases: TGTGCCAGCAGTCCCGGGGGCAGGGGCTACACCTTC.

This clonotype came up a few times. The chain couples TRBV12-3 or TRBV12-4 to TRBJ2-7, with TRBD2 as a possible D gene (5 bases). CDR3 length: 15 residues. V was clipped by 2 bases and J by 0 bases, with 11 bases between them. CDR3 in amino acids: CASSLYTRSSYEQYF. As DNA, the CDR3 is TGTGCCAGCAGTTTATATACTAGGAGCTCCTACGAGCAGTACTTC.

This clonotype was seen a few times. The genes are TRBV27 and TRBJ1-2, with 9 nucleotides matching TRBD1. Germline V gene sequence: CDR1 MNHEY, CDR2 SMNVEV (reference sequence). The CDR3 runs to 14 residues. Losses at the gene ends were 5 bases for V and 4 bases for J; bases not matched to a gene: 5. The CDR3 DNA follows: TGTGCCAGCAGTCCTCCGGGACAGGGCTATGGCTACACCTTC. The encoded protein is CASSPPGQGYGYTF.

This clonotype was picked up a small number of times. V gene TRBV4-3 combines with J gene TRBJ1-3; D unclear. V shed 0 bases and J shed 0 bases, with 9 bases lying between them. Germline CDR1 and CDR2: LGHNA and YSLEER. The CDR3 is made up of 16 amino acids. CDR3 residues: CASSQDITSSGNTIYF. DNA of the CDR3: TGCGCCAGCAGCCAAGATATCACGAGCTCTGGAAACACCATATATTTT.

This clonotype appeared a few times. The J gene is TRBJ2-7, the V gene TRBV10-2; D might be TRBD2 (6 bases). In germline, CDR1 is WSHSY, CDR2 SAAADI. The germline V and J ends were trimmed by 8 bases and 5 bases, with 16 bases remaining between them. CDR3 length: 13 residues. The CDR3 protein is CASRPGGIHEQYF. The CDR3 DNA is TGCGCCAGCCGGCCCGGGGGTATCCACGAGCAGTACTTC.

This clonotype was seen a handful of times. Just one base apart from a much larger clone, this may be a read error. Given the absence of the conserved phenylalanine or tryptophan at the CDR3 end, a read error is likely. CDR3 bases: TGTGCCAGCAGTTTATCCAGGACAGGGGCTAACTATGGCTACACCCTC. Translating it yields CASSLSRTGANYGYTL. The chain recombines TRBV27 with TRBJ1-2; 9 bases are a match to TRBD1. The CDR3 length is 16 residues. V lost 0 bases, J lost 0 bases, and 2 bases stayed unmatched. The V gene's germline CDR1 is MNHEY and CDR2 SMNVEV (reference sequence).

This clonotype was seen repeatedly, ten times or more. The rearrangement joins TRBV28 to TRBJ2-7, with 10 bases aligning to TRBD2. Germline V gene sequence: CDR1 MDHEN, CDR2 SYDVKM. V trimming: 0 bases; J trimming: 5 bases; junction bases outside the gene matches: 1. CDR3 length: 14 amino acids. CDR3 bases: TGTGCCAGCAGTTTATGGCTAGCGGGAGACGAGCAGTACTTC. Translating it yields CASSLWLAGDEQYF.

There are many counts of this clonotype. In DNA, the CDR3 is TGTGCCAGTAGTATTGACCACCAAGAGACCCAGTACTTC. It encodes CASSIDHQETQYF. The chain carries TRBV19 and TRBJ2-5; D is unclear. The length of the CDR3 is 13 residues. Germline assignment: CDR1 LNHDA and CDR2 SQIVND (reference sequence). V dropped 3 bases and J dropped 0 bases, with 5 bases sitting between them.

In its sample, this clonotype was seen many times. V usage is TRBV4-1 and J usage is TRBJ1-2, with TRBD1 identical over 7 bases. Trimming cost V 0 bases and J 4 bases; bases outside gene matches: 5. Per the germline V gene, CDR1 is MGHRA and CDR2 is YSYEKL. The CDR3 has 15 residues. The CDR3 sequence is CASSQDLQGIYGYTF. DNA for the CDR3: TGCGCCAGCAGCCAAGATCTACAGGGGATCTATGGCTACACCTTC.

The genes are TRBV19 and TRBJ2-7; TRBD2 matches at 10 bases. Germline values: CDR1 LNHDA, CDR2 SQIVND (reference sequence). The length of the CDR3 is 14 residues. The V and J ends lost 4 bases and 2 bases, in that order; junction bases with no gene match: 2. CDR3 residues: CASSKLAGTYEQYF. CDR3 bases: TGTGCCAGTAGTAAACTAGCGGGAACCTACGAGCAGTACTTC.

This clonotype was seen ten or more times. The gene calls are TRBV28 and TRBJ1-3; weak D call: TRBD1 (5 bases). CDR3 size: 15 residues. Germline V gives CDR1 MDHEN, CDR2 SYDVKM. V was clipped by 5 bases and J by 0 bases, with 11 bases between them. The CDR3 nucleotides are TGTGCCAGCAGTCCAAAGGGGAACTCTGGAAACACCATATATTTT. This gives the protein CASSPKGNSGNTIYF.

This clonotype was recorded many times. V is TRBV10-3 and J is TRBJ1-2; D remains ambiguous. Germline-derived CDR1 and CDR2 are ENHRY and SYGVKD. The V and J ends lost 2 bases and 4 bases respectively, with 17 bases between them. The CDR3 spans 16 residues. The DNA of the CDR3 is TGTGCCATCAGTGAGGCCAGCGCAAGAGTTTCCTATGGCTACACCTTC. As protein: CAISEASARVSYGYTF.